These 30 T cell receptor beta chains share one sample of origin, sequenced in a study of PD-1 blockade in classical Hodgkin lymphoma. The data were produced by immunoSEQ multiplex PCR, yet TCRdb's version contains in-frame clones alone and is incomplete. The sample holds roughly 20,000 clones; about 75% are singletons and the top ten take roughly 2.6%. The time point: cycle 4 day 1 (C4D1), after five to seven weeks of nivolumab. Brentuximab vedotin exposure varied, and every patient relapsed after autologous stem cell transplantation. The authors purified CD4+ T cells from thawed PBMCs by magnetic negative selection. The sequences come from CD4+ T cells from blood, collected before the fourth cycle of nivolumab. Receptor source: a human donor with classical Hodgkin lymphoma.

The chain recombines TRBV19 with TRBJ2-3; D is unclear. The V end was cut by 6 bases, the J end by 2 bases, with 9 bases between. The CDR3 is made up of 13 amino acids. CDR1 and CDR2 (germline): LNHDA, SQIVND (reference sequence). This chain's CDR3 is CASRTTLTDTQYF. The DNA of the CDR3 is TGTGCCAGTAGAACGACCCTCACAGATACGCAGTATTTT.

The chain joins TRBV18 to TRBJ2-7; D is possibly TRBD1 or TRBD2 (5 bases each). The CDR3 extends over 13 amino acids. CDR1 KGHSH and CDR2 LQKENI come from the germline V gene. V lost 0 bases to trimming and J lost 7 bases, with 10 bases between them. DNA for the CDR3: TGTGCCAGCTCACCACCGGGGACCATGGAGCAGTACTTC. Translating gives CASSPPGTMEQYF.

The chain uses TRBV5-4 and TRBJ2-7; TRBD1 aligns across 9 bases. CDR1 and CDR2 (germline): SGHNT, YYREEE (reference sequence). The CDR3 covers 15 residues. Trimming at V came to 4 bases and at J to 4 bases, leaving 9 bases not matched to a gene. The CDR3 loop is CASSPGQGMSYEQYF. Written as DNA, the CDR3 is TGTGCCAGCAGCCCGGGACAGGGAATGTCATACGAGCAGTACTTC.

This clone appeared a few times. CDR3 nucleotide sequence: TGTGCCAGCAGCAGCGGGAGCACTTACGAGCAGTACTTC. This sequence encodes CASSSGSTYEQYF. This chain connects TRBV28 to TRBJ2-7, with 8 bases lining up with TRBD2. The CDR3 has 13 amino acids. Looked up from germline, CDR1 is MDHEN and CDR2 is SYDVKM. V lost 6 bases to trimming and J lost 4 bases; unmatched junction nucleotides: 5.

The table lists this clone with a few counts. The chain combines TRBV2 with TRBJ1-5, with unresolved D. Germline assignment: CDR1 SNHLY and CDR2 FYNNEI. V gave up 1 base and J gave up 3 bases, with 4 bases separating them. This CDR3 comprises 13 residues. CDR3 sequence: CASSEVVNQPQHF. The DNA of the CDR3 is TGTGCCAGCAGTGAAGTAGTCAATCAGCCCCAGCATTTT.

This clone was picked up one time. V is TRBV10-3 and J is TRBJ1-2; 9 bases map to TRBD1. The CDR3 runs to 14 residues. V lost 6 bases and J lost 6; bases outside the gene matches: 8. Per germline, CDR1 ENHRY and CDR2 SYGVKD. CDR3 region: CAIRNTGGTDGYTF. DNA for the CDR3: TGTGCCATCAGGAACACAGGGGGCACGGATGGCTACACCTTC.

This chain uses TRBV18 with TRBJ2-2; 9 bases line up with TRBD2. Germline trimming cut 3 bases from V and 3 bases from J; bases unmatched to any gene: 5. CDR1 KGHSH and CDR2 LQKENI come from the germline V gene. The length of the CDR3 is 16 residues. Here the CDR3 DNA reads TGTGCCAGCTCACCCTCTAGCGGGACGGACACCGGGGAGCTGTTTTTT. Translated: CASSPSSGTDTGELFF.

This clone came up once. At one end the junction does not follow the germline gene, possibly because of a read error. This chain connects TRBV18 to TRBJ2-4; TRBD1 matches at 11 bases. Germline V gives CDR1 KGHSH, CDR2 LQKENI. This CDR3 has 15 residues. DNA of the CDR3: TGTGCCAGCTCACCACGTACCGGGGGGACAGGGGGACTTGACTTC. This codes for CASSPRTGGTGGLDF.

The chain combines TRBV25-1 with TRBJ1-2; possible D gene TRBD1, 6 bases. CDR3 length: 13 amino acids. V gave up 8 bases and J gave up 4 bases, with 14 bases separating them. CDR1 and CDR2 from the germline V gene are MGHDK and SYGVNS. Written as DNA, the CDR3 is TGTGCCAGCTCCAGGGGTTTAGGCTATGGCTACACCTTC. It encodes CASSRGLGYGYTF.

This chain connects TRBV6-7 to TRBJ1-1, with no clear D. TRBV6-7 carries the ORF label, with uncertain function. This CDR3 has 18 amino acids. Between the trimmed V and J ends, which lost 5 bases and 4 bases, there was a span of 26 bases. CDR3 region: CASSPVRGRALFFTEAFF. CDR3 sequence (DNA): TGTGCCAGCAGTCCGGTCAGAGGGCGGGCGCTGTTTTTCACTGAAGCTTTCTTT.

J is TRBJ2-5 and V is TRBV7-2; tentative D call: TRBD2 (7 bases). The CDR3 sequence is 15 residues long. Germline CDR1 and CDR2: SGHTA and FQGNSA. V lost 5 bases, J lost 5 bases, and 18 bases lay in between. CDR3 residues: CASSHNGGGGETQYF. The CDR3 DNA reads TGTGCCAGCAGCCACAATGGCGGGGGCGGGGAGACCCAGTACTTC.

This chain connects TRBV7-9 to TRBJ2-1, with D possibly being TRBD1 (6 bases). Trimming took off 6 bases at V and 6 bases at J, with 9 bases between the two ends. This CDR3 comprises 12 residues. The germline CDR1 and CDR2 sequences are SEHNR and FQNEAQ (reference sequence). The CDR3 loop is CASRTGSNEQFF. DNA of the CDR3: TGTGCCAGCAGGACAGGATCCAATGAGCAGTTCTTC.

This chain links TRBV10-3 with TRBJ1-2; 11 bases are a match to TRBD1. This CDR3 is built from 14 residues. V lost 3 bases to trimming and J lost 7 bases; unmatched junction nucleotides: 4. From germline, CDR1 is ENHRY and CDR2 SYGVKD. CDR3 sequence (DNA): TGTGCCATCAGTGACCTGGGACAGGGGGTTGGCTACACCTTC. Protein: CAISDLGQGVGYTF.

V and J are TRBV5-6 and TRBJ1-2; D not certain. V was clipped by 4 bases and J by 1 base, with 20 bases between them. Germline V CDR1 and CDR2: SGHDT, YYEEEE. The CDR3 spans 17 residues. The CDR3 nucleotides are TGTGCCAGCAGCCCCCTTGGAGTCGGAACCTTTAACTATGGCTACACCTTC. It specifies CASSPLGVGTFNYGYTF.

The CDR3 coding sequence is TGTGCCAGCGCCCGGGACGGCTCCTACAATGAGCAGTTCTTC. Amino acid sequence: CASARDGSYNEQFF. This chain joins TRBV7-3 and TRBJ2-1; D may be TRBD1 or TRBD2 (5 bases each). Germline V lookup: CDR1 SGHTA, CDR2 FQGTGA. This CDR3 has 14 residues. V dropped 8 bases and J dropped 0 bases, with 11 bases sitting between them.

The chain links TRBV19 to TRBJ2-2; D not resolved. The V end was cut by 7 bases, the J end by 2 bases, with 14 bases between. Germline loops: CDR1 LNHDA, CDR2 SQIVND (reference sequence). There are 15 residues in the CDR3. CDR3 sequence (DNA): TGTGCCAGTACCGCTCCTTACTCTAACACCGGGGAGCTGTTTTTT. This sequence encodes CASTAPYSNTGELFF.

The CDR3 spells CASSFLADRQFF. The DNA of the CDR3 is TGCGCCAGCAGCTTTTTAGCGGATAGGCAGTTCTTC. The chain couples TRBV5-1 to TRBJ2-1; D possibly corresponds to TRBD2 (6 bases). The CDR3 spans 12 residues. The germline CDR1 and CDR2 sequences are SGHRS and YFSETQ. V lost 2 bases and J lost 12, with 12 bases in between.

This chain links TRBV6-5 with TRBJ1-1; no definite D call. The germline gives CDR1 MNHEY, CDR2 SVGAGI. Trimming left V 3 bases short and J 5 bases short, with 10 bases between. This CDR3 region has 13 residues. The CDR3, as DNA: TGTGCCAGCAGTTATACGGCCAGGACTGAAGCTTTCTTT. Translated, it gives CASSYTARTEAFF.

This clone qualifies as medium-sized. The rearrangement links TRBV5-4 to TRBJ1-2, with D maybe TRBD1 (6 bases). CDR3 length: 15 residues. Germline values: CDR1 SGHNT, CDR2 YYREEE (reference sequence). V was trimmed by 0 bases and J by 4 bases, leaving 13 bases between them. The CDR3 loop reads CASSLGDTGFYGYTF. CDR3 in DNA: TGTGCCAGCAGCTTGGGAGATACAGGGTTCTATGGCTACACCTTC. The whole variable domain, filled in from reference TRBV5-4 and TRBJ1-2, reads ETGVTQSPTHLIKTRGQQVTLRCSSQSGHNTVSWYQQALGQGPQFIFQYYREEENGRGNFPPRFSGLQFPNYSSELNVNALELDDSALYLCASSLGDTGFYGYTFGSGTRLTVV.

The chain joins TRBV29-1 to TRBJ2-3; 9 bases fit TRBD2. The germline V gene has CDR1 SQVTM and CDR2 ANQGSEA. This CDR3 has 15 amino acids. V shed 3 bases, J shed 1 base, and the junction held 5 bases outside the gene matches. Here the CDR3 DNA reads TGCAGCGTTGAGGGCGGGGGGGCTGGCACAGATACGCAGTATTTT. This gives the protein CSVEGGGAGTDTQYF.

V and J are TRBV28 and TRBJ2-7; TRBD2 is a possible D gene (6 bases). Between the trimmed V and J ends, which lost 5 bases and 5 bases, there was a span of 22 bases. The CDR3 contains 16 residues. CDR1 MDHEN and CDR2 SYDVKM come from the germline V gene. The CDR3 loop is CASSIKPGPREDEQYF. CDR3 nucleotide sequence: TGTGCCAGCAGTATAAAGCCGGGGCCGCGGGAAGACGAGCAGTACTTC.

This CDR3 is CASSTDYGYTF. The CDR3, as DNA: TGTGCCAGTAGTACCGACTATGGCTACACCTTC. The rearrangement joins TRBV19 to TRBJ1-2; D gene uncertain. This CDR3 region has 11 residues. The V and J ends lost 4 bases and 3 bases respectively, with 3 bases between them. Germline assignment: CDR1 LNHDA and CDR2 SQIVND (reference sequence).

This chain uses TRBV9 with TRBJ2-7, with TRBD2 identical over 7 bases. The CDR3 extends over 13 amino acids. CDR1 and CDR2 (germline): SGDLS, YYNGEE. Trimming removed 3 bases from V and 8 bases from J; junction bases left unmatched: 8. The CDR3 sequence is CASSGLGGVKQYF. DNA of the CDR3: TGTGCCAGCAGCGGACTGGGAGGGGTCAAGCAGTACTTC.

There are a few counts of this clone. J is TRBJ1-5 and V is TRBV10-3; D remains ambiguous. This CDR3 has 13 amino acids. Germline V lookup: CDR1 ENHRY, CDR2 SYGVKD. V was pared by 6 bases and J by 0 bases, with 6 bases between. CDR3 nucleotides: TGTGCCATCAGACCGGATAGCAATCAGCCCCAGCATTTT. Its protein is CAIRPDSNQPQHF.

This sequence joins TRBV4-1 and TRBJ2-6; 7 bases are shared with TRBD1. The germline gives CDR1 MGHRA, CDR2 YSYEKL. V gave up 4 bases and J gave up 0 bases; unmatched junction bases: 6. The CDR3 is made up of 17 amino acids. DNA for the CDR3: TGCGCCAGCAGCCCCCGGGACAGAGGCTCTGGGGCCAACGTCCTGACTTTC. Its translation: CASSPRDRGSGANVLTF.

The chain combines TRBV7-2 with TRBJ2-7; TRBD2 agrees at 7 bases. Trimming removed 4 bases from V and 1 base from J; junction bases left unmatched: 4. The germline V gene has CDR1 SGHTA and CDR2 FQGNSA. The CDR3 has 14 amino acids. The CDR3 bases are TGTGCCAGCAGCTCGGCTAGCGGATCCTACGAGCAGTACTTC. Translation gives CASSSASGSYEQYF.

This clone was recorded only once. V is TRBV7-2 and J is TRBJ1-5, with TRBD1 identical over 7 bases. The CDR3 has 15 residues. The germline V gene encodes CDR1 SGHTA and CDR2 FQGNSA. Trimming at V came to 1 base and at J to 6 bases, leaving 6 bases not matched to a gene. CDR3 sequence reads: CASSLGQGSGQPQHF. In DNA form, the CDR3 reads TGTGCCAGCAGCTTAGGACAGGGTTCGGGTCAGCCCCAGCATTTT.

This clone was recorded a few times. This rearrangement joins TRBV5-6 to TRBJ2-7; 9 positions agree with TRBD2. CDR1 is SGHDT, CDR2 YYEEEE, per germline. With V trimmed by 0 bases and J by 2 bases, 3 bases remained unmatched. The CDR3 runs to 15 residues. The CDR3 DNA reads TGTGCCAGCAGCTTGGCACTAGCGGGTACCTACGAGCAGTACTTC. This gives the protein CASSLALAGTYEQYF.

This clone has a handful of counts. The chain carries TRBV27 and TRBJ2-7; D ambiguous. The CDR3 covers 13 residues. CDR1 is MNHEY and CDR2 is SMNVEV in the germline V gene (reference sequence). Trimming shortened V by 6 bases and J by 0 bases, and 9 bases separated the two germline ends. For the CDR3, the DNA is TGTGCCAGCAGGGATACAAACTCCTACGAGCAGTACTTC. Protein: CASRDTNSYEQYF.

The CDR3 spells CASSHRDATDTQYF. DNA of the CDR3: TGTGCCAGCAGTCACAGGGACGCCACAGATACGCAGTATTTT. The V and J genes are TRBV7-2 and TRBJ2-3, with D maybe TRBD1 (6 bases). This CDR3 has 14 amino acids. Germline CDR1 is SGHTA and CDR2 is FQGNSA. With 6 bases removed from V and 2 bases from J, the gap between germline ends came to 12 bases.